This T cell receptor (beta chain) comes out of a study of type 1 regulatory T cells. Study summary: T-allo10 is a Tr1-enriched, alloantigen-specific CD4 T cell product made in vitro.

About this clonotype: Antigen specificity is unknown.

V gave up 0 bases and J gave up 4 bases, with 4 bases separating them. The CDR3 is 14 amino acids. Germline CDR1 is WNHNN and CDR2 is SYGVQD (reference sequence). TCRdb re-derived calls from the reads in MiXCR, one entry per CDR3 protein. This sample carries roughly 71,000 distinct CDR3 sequences, around 68% of them seen once, and the ten largest clones take about 8%. The graft donor-derived T-allo10 cells reportedly recognize host alloantigens, are anergic, and suppress alloantigen-specifically. The sequenced sample was cultured T cells, either the whole culture or a sorted T cell fraction (not recorded which). Subset specified: Tr1-enriched cell product generated in vitro against host alloantigens. The source of this sequence is a human donor in good health. The rearrangement links TRBV10-1 to TRBJ2-6, with no clear D. This chain's CDR3 is CASSESAGANVLTF. The CDR3 region has the DNA TGCGCCAGCAGTGAGTCGGCAGGGGCCAACGTCCTGACTTTC.